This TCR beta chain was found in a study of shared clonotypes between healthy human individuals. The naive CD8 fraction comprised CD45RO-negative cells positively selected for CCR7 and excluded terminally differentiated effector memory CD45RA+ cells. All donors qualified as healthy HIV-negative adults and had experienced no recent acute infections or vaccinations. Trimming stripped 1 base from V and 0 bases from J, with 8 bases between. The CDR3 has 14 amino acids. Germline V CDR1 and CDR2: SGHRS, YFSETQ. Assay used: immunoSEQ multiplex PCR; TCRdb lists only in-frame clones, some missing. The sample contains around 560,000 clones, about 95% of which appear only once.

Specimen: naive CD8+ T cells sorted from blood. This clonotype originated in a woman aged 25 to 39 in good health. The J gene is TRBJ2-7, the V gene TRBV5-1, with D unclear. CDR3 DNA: TGCGCCAGCAGCTTGTCAGGAAGCTCCTACGAGCAGTACTTC. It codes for CASSLSGSSYEQYF.